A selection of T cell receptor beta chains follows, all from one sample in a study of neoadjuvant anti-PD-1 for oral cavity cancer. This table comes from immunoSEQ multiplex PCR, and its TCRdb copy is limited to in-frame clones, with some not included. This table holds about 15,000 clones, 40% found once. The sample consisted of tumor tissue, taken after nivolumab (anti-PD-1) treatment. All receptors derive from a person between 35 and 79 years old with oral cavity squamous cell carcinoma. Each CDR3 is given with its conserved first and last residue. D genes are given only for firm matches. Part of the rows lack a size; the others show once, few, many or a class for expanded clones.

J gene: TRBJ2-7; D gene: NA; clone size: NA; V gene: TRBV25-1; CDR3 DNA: TGTGCCAGCAGTCGGCAGGGCGTCGACGAGCAGTACTTC; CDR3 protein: CASSRQGVDEQYF
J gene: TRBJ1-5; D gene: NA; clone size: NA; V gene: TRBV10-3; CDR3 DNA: TGTGCCATCAGTGAGGCGGGGGGGACGGGCAATCAGCCCCAGCATTTT; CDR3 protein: CAISEAGGTGNQPQHF
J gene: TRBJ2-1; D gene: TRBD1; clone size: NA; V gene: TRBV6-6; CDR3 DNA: TGTGCCAGCAGAGGGACAGGGGGCACGAATGAGCAGTTCTTC; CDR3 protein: CASRGTGGTNEQFF
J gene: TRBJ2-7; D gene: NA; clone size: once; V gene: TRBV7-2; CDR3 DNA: TGTGCCAGCAGCCAGGGACATTTCTACGAGCAGTACTTC; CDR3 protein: CASSQGHFYEQYF
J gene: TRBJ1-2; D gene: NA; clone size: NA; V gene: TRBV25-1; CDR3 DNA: TGTGCCAGCAGTAAAGAGCACAGGCACCCCACCTTC; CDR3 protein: CASSKEHRHPTF
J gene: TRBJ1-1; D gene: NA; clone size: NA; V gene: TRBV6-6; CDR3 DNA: TGTGCCAGCAGGCAGGGGCCCGAAACAGCTGAAGCTTTCTTT; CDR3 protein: CASRQGPETAEAFF
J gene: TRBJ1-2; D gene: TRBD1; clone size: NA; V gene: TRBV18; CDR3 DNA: TGTGCCAGCTCACCAGACAGGGTGGGCTATGGCTACACCTTC; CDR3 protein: CASSPDRVGYGYTF
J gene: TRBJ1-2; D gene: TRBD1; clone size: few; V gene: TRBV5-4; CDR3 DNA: TGTGCCAGCAGTCCGACAGGGCCTAACTATGGCTACACCTTC; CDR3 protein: CASSPTGPNYGYTF
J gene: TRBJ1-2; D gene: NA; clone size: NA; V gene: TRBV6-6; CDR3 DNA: TGTGCCAGCAGTTTCCCCCGAGGGGACTATGGCTACACCTTC; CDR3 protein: CASSFPRGDYGYTF
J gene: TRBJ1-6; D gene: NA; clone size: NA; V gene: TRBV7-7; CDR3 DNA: TGTGCCAGCAGCTTAGGCTCCAATTCACCCCTCCACTTT; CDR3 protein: CASSLGSNSPLHF
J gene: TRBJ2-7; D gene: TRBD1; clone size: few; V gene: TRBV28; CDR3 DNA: TGTGCCAGCAGTCTAGGGTCGACAGGGACCAACGAGCAGTACTTC; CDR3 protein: CASSLGSTGTNEQYF
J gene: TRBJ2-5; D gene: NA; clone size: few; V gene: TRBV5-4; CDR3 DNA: TGTGCCAGCAGCTTTTGGCAAACAGGGGAGACCCAGTACTTC; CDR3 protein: CASSFWQTGETQYF
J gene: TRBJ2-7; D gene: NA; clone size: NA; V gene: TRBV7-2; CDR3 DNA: TGTGCCAGCAGCTTAGACAGGGGACTCGAGTACTTC; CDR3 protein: CASSLDRGLEYF
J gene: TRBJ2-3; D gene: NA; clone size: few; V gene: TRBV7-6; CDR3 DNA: TGTGCCAGCAGCTTACAGGGAGGCACAGATACGCAGTATTTT; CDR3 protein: CASSLQGGTDTQYF
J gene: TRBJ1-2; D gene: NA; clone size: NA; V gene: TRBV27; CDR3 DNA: TGTGCCAGCAGCCTAACAGCTAACTATGGCTACACCTTC; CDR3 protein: CASSLTANYGYTF
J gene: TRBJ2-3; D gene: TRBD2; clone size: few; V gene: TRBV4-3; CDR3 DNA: TGCGCCAGCAGCCAAGAAACTAGCGGGACCCGCACAGATACGCAGTATTTT; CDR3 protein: CASSQETSGTRTDTQYF
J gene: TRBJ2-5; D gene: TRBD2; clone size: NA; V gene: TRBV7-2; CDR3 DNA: TGTGCCAGCAGCCGGAGGGCTAGCGGGGGGAAAGAGACCCAGTACTTC; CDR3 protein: CASSRRASGGKETQYF
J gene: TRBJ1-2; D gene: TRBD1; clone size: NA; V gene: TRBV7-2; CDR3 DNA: TGTGCCAGCAGCCCGTCGACAGGGATCAACTATGGCTACACCTTC; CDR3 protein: CASSPSTGINYGYTF
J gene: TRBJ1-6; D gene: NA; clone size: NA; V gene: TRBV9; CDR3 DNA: TGTGCCAGCAGCGAACAGGGCTCGAGCTCCTATAATTCACCCCTCCACTTT; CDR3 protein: CASSEQGSSSYNSPLHF
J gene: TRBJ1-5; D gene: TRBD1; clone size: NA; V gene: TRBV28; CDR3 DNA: TGTGCCAGCCGATACAGGGGGTATCAGCCCCAGCATTTT; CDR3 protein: CASRYRGYQPQHF
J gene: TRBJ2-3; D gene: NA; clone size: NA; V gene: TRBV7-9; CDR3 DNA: TGTGCCAGCAGCTCCCGTGAGGGAATGGGCACAGATACGCAGTATTTT; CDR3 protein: CASSSREGMGTDTQYF
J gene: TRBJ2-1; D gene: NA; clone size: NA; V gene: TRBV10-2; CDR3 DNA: TGCGCCAGCAGGCTCTCCGAGGGAGGTTTTGGGAATGAGCAGTTCTTC; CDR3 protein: CASRLSEGGFGNEQFF